This T cell receptor beta chain was captured in a study of T-cell reconstitution after alpha-beta-depleted transplantation in children. This clonotype appeared many times. Its cognate antigen is unknown. The CDR3 spans 17 residues. With 2 bases removed from V and 4 bases from J, the gap between germline ends came to 17 bases. Germline V gene sequence: CDR1 MNHEY, CDR2 SVGAGI. Study-wide results and limits: In some patients, recipient T cells and intrathymic progenitors surviving conditioning explained high day-60 diversity. T-cell numbers and diversity one year post-transplant derived largely from freshly generated T cells.

Using unique molecular identifiers, the investigators prepared the TCRbeta library. From the PCR reads, TCRdb called clonotypes with MiXCR, one entry per CDR3 protein. The table includes hundreds of thousands of distinct CDR3 sequences, over 9.5% detected once. This TCR was recovered from a child aged 2-15 years with inherited bone marrow failure, due to receive a stem cell transplant. Material: PBMCs, obtained before TCRalphabeta/CD19-depleted stem cell transplant. This rearrangement joins TRBV6-5 to TRBJ2-2; maybe TRBD2 (6 bases). CDR3 nucleotide sequence: TGTGCCAGCAGTTACGATGGGGGGAGTTCCTCCACCGGGGAGCTGTTTTTT. This translates into CASSYDGGSSSTGELFF.